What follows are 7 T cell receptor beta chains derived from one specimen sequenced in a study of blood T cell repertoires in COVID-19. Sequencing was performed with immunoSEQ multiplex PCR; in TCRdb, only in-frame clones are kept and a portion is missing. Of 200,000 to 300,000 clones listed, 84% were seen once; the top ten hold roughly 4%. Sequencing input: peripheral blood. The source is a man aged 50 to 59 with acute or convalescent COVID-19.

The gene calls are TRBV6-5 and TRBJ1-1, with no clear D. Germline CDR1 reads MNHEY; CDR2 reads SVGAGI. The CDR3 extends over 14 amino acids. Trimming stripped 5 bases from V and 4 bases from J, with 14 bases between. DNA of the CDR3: TGTGCCAGCAGTACCCGAGGGCGGCTCACTGAAGCTTTCTTT. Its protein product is CASSTRGRLTEAFF.

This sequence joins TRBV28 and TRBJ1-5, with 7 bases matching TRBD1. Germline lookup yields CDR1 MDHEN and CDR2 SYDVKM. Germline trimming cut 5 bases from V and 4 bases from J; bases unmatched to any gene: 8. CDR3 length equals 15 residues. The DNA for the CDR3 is TGTGCCAGCAGTGAATGGAGGGGGCGGAATCAGCCCCAGCATTTT. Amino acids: CASSEWRGRNQPQHF.

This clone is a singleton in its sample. The CDR3 reads CAWSAQGPGNTIYF. DNA of the CDR3: TGTGCCTGGAGTGCACAGGGGCCGGGAAACACCATATATTTT. The rearrangement uses TRBV30 and TRBJ1-3; TRBD1 matches at 7 bases. Per germline, CDR1 GTSNPN and CDR2 SVGIG (reference sequence). This CDR3 has 14 residues. Trimming cost V 1 base and J 4 bases; bases outside gene matches: 4.

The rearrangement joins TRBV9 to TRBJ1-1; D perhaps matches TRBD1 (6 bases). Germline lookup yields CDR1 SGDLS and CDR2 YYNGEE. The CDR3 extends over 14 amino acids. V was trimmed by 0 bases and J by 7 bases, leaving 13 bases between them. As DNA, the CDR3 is TGTGCCAGCAGCGTAGTCCCAGGGGAGCGTGAAGCTTTCTTT. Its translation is CASSVVPGEREAFF.

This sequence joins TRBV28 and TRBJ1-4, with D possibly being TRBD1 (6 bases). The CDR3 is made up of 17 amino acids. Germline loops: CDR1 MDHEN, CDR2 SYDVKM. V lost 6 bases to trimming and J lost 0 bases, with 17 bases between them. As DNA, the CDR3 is TGTGCCAGCAGCTCGGTCCAGGGGCTCTCAACTAATGAAAAACTGTTTTTT. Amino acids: CASSSVQGLSTNEKLFF.

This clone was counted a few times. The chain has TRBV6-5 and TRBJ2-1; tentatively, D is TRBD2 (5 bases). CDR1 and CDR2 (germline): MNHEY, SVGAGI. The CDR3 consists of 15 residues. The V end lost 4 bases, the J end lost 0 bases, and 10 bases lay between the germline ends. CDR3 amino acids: CASSLSGSSYNEQFF. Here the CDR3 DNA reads TGTGCCAGCAGTTTGAGCGGTAGCTCCTACAATGAGCAGTTCTTC.

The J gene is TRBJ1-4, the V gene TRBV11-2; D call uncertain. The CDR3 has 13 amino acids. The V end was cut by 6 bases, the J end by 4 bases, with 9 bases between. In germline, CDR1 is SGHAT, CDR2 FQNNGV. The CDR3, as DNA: TGTGCCAGCAGGAGGAGTCTTAATGAAAAACTGTTTTTT. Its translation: CASRRSLNEKLFF.